This TCR beta chain was captured by sequencing in a study of blood T cell repertoires in COVID-19. Study information: Acute-phase and convalescent COVID-19 samples originated in the United States, Italy and Spain. From T cells, B-cell-depleted T cells, or PBMCs came the material, which was cDNA or gDNA.

The CDR3 loop spans 15 amino acids. V was clipped by 5 bases and J by 5 bases; unmatched bases: 11. Germline values: CDR1 SGHRS, CDR2 YFSETQ. In the study's own analysis: The authors estimated nucleated cell counts from reference gene primer amplification. Produced via immunoSEQ multiplex PCR; TCRdb's table is partial and in-frame only. Clonal size and the V and J genes are those of that table, whereas D and trimming came from the DNA. The sample has hundreds of thousands of clones, 70% to 90% seen once; the top ten hold around 2.5%. The chain uses TRBV5-1 and TRBJ1-1; 8 bases are a match to TRBD1. Sequencing was performed on peripheral blood. This clonotype originated in a woman between 65 and 79 years old with active or convalescent COVID-19. The CDR3 coding sequence is TGCGCCAGCAGGCCGCTGGGACAGGAGGGGACTGAAGCTTTCTTT. The encoded protein is CASRPLGQEGTEAFF.